The next 10 T cell receptor beta chains were all read from a single sample in a study of blood T cell repertoires in COVID-19. The table came from immunoSEQ multiplex PCR; TCRdb's copy has only in-frame clones and leaves some out. This sample yields tens of thousands of clones, of which approximately 92% are seen a single time; around 4.3% belongs to the top ten. Sequences were obtained from peripheral blood. These receptors originate from a man aged 45 to 65 with active COVID-19.

The chain carries TRBV5-1 and TRBJ2-7; 7 nucleotides align to TRBD1. V gave up 5 bases and J gave up 0 bases; unmatched junction bases: 8. Germline loops: CDR1 SGHRS, CDR2 YFSETQ. The length of the CDR3 is 15 residues. The CDR3 here is CASSFSAGGSYEQYF. In DNA, the CDR3 is TGCGCCAGCAGTTTTTCCGCAGGGGGCTCCTACGAGCAGTACTTC. Complete variable domain (other parts from reference TRBV5-1 and TRBJ2-7): KAGVTQTPRYLIKTRGQQVTLSCSPISGHRSVSWYQQTPGQGLQFLFEYFSETQRNKGNFPGRFSGRQFSNSRSEMNVSTLELGDSALYLCASSFSAGGSYEQYFGPGTRLTVT.

The rearrangement joins TRBV2 to TRBJ1-5; D may be TRBD1 (6 bases). V was trimmed by 6 bases and J by 5 bases, leaving 14 bases between them. This CDR3 comprises 14 residues. Germline assignment: CDR1 SNHLY and CDR2 FYNNEI. The CDR3 nucleotides are TGTGCCAGCAGCCTCAGGGGTCAATATCAGCCCCAGCATTTT. Its protein product is CASSLRGQYQPQHF.

The chain links TRBV2 to TRBJ1-1; tentative D call: TRBD1 (5 bases). Looked up from germline, CDR1 is SNHLY and CDR2 is FYNNEI. The CDR3 loop spans 12 amino acids. Trimming shortened V by 3 bases and J by 8 bases, and 10 bases separated the two germline ends. For the CDR3, the DNA is TGTGCCAGCAGTGACAGGACAACCGAAGCTTTCTTT. It yields the protein CASSDRTTEAFF.

This clone was seen only a few times. The gene calls are TRBV7-9 and TRBJ2-1; D is undetermined. The length of the CDR3 is 13 residues. V shed 7 bases and J shed 3 bases, with 10 bases lying between them. In germline, CDR1 is SEHNR, CDR2 FQNEAQ (reference sequence). CDR3 protein: CASTPELYNEQFF. The CDR3 nucleotides read TGTGCCAGCACCCCCGAGCTCTACAATGAGCAGTTCTTC.

The chain couples TRBV10-3 to TRBJ2-1; 8 nucleotides align to TRBD2. V shed 2 bases, J shed 9 bases, and the junction held 12 bases outside the gene matches. The CDR3 totals 16 residues. CDR1 ENHRY and CDR2 SYGVKD come from the germline V gene. CDR3 sequence (DNA): TGTGCCATCAGTGAGCGAACTAGCGGCACCGGGGGTGAGCAGTTCTTC. Amino acid sequence: CAISERTSGTGGEQFF.

The chain has TRBV5-4 and TRBJ2-2; 9 nucleotides line up with TRBD2. After removal of 6 bases from V and 5 bases from J, the junction contained 8 bases not matched to a gene. Germline V gene data show CDR1 as SGHNT and CDR2 as YYREEE (reference sequence). This CDR3 has 15 amino acids. CDR3 region: CASTPGRGGTGELFF. CDR3 coding DNA: TGTGCCAGCACCCCAGGGCGGGGGGGGACCGGGGAGCTGTTTTTT.

This clone was counted once. This chain uses TRBV4-1 with TRBJ2-5, with D maybe TRBD1 (5 bases). In germline, CDR1 is MGHRA, CDR2 YSYEKL. This CDR3 has 15 residues. V shed 3 bases and J shed 2 bases, with 13 bases lying between them. The CDR3 is CASSQPGWGQETQYF. CDR3 nucleotide sequence: TGCGCCAGCAGCCAGCCAGGGTGGGGACAAGAGACCCAGTACTTC.

The chain is built from TRBV27 and TRBJ1-3; 9 nucleotides align to TRBD1. This CDR3 is built from 13 residues. Germline CDR1 MNHEY, CDR2 SMNVEV (reference sequence). V trimming: 6 bases; J trimming: 6 bases; junction bases outside the gene matches: 3. The DNA of the CDR3 is TGTGCCAGCAGGACACAGGGGGCAAACACCATATATTTT. Encoded protein: CASRTQGANTIYF.

This clone is a singleton in its sample. The chain carries TRBV13 and TRBJ1-1, with 7 bases aligning to TRBD1. The germline CDR1 and CDR2 sequences are PRHDT and FYEKMQ (reference sequence). Unmatched junction bases numbered 3, after V lost 2 bases and J lost 0 bases. CDR3 length equals 15 residues. DNA for the CDR3: TGTGCCAGCAGCTTACGGGACAGATTGAACACTGAAGCTTTCTTT. This codes for CASSLRDRLNTEAFF.

This chain links TRBV7-9 with TRBJ1-2, with a weak D call TRBD1 (6 bases). V lost 5 bases and J 2 bases, leaving 12 bases between the germline ends. The germline V gene has CDR1 SEHNR and CDR2 FQNEAQ (reference sequence). The CDR3 length is 14 residues. In DNA form, the CDR3 reads TGTGCCAGCAGCCCTACAGGGCCAAACTATGGCTACACCTTC. It is translated as CASSPTGPNYGYTF.